The next 8 T cell receptor beta chains were all read from a single sample in a study of control samples from healthy donors and cancer patients. Some clones are missing from TCRdb's copy, which holds only in-frame ones; the method was immunoSEQ multiplex PCR. The repertoire holds 120,000 to 150,000 clones, with under 90% as singletons. Sequencing was done on a sample of blood. The receptors here all came from a man in his thirties or forties in good health.

The chain couples TRBV19 to TRBJ2-2; D unclear. This CDR3 region has 14 residues. Trimming pared 1 base from V and 4 bases from J, leaving 7 bases between. Germline CDR1 and CDR2: LNHDA and SQIVND (reference sequence). This chain's CDR3 is CASSIGQITGELFF. The CDR3 nucleotides read TGTGCCAGTAGTATAGGGCAGATCACCGGGGAGCTGTTTTTT.

This sequence joins TRBV20-1 and TRBJ2-5, with D hard to call. The CDR3 has 11 residues. Germline V lookup: CDR1 DFQATT, CDR2 SNEGSKA (reference sequence). Trimming took off 1 base at V and 3 bases at J, with 3 bases between the two ends. CDR3 in amino acids: CSARAEETQYF. CDR3 coding DNA: TGCAGTGCTAGAGCAGAAGAGACCCAGTACTTC.

This clone was detected once. V gene TRBV5-1 combines with J gene TRBJ1-4, with D tentatively TRBD1 (5 bases). Germline loops: CDR1 SGHRS, CDR2 YFSETQ. Trimming cost V 5 bases and J 0 bases, with 8 bases left between them. The CDR3 totals 14 residues. CDR3 DNA sequence: TGCGCCAGCAGTTGGACAACAACTAATGAAAAACTGTTTTTT. This codes for CASSWTTTNEKLFF.

The chain combines TRBV5-4 with TRBJ2-1; the match to TRBD2 covers 7 bases. CDR1 and CDR2 from the germline V gene are SGHNT and YYREEE (reference sequence). The trim removed 4 bases at V and 14 bases at J, leaving 9 bases unmatched. The CDR3 length is 12 residues. The CDR3: CASSPVAGDEFF. The CDR3 nucleotides read TGTGCCAGCAGCCCTGTGGCGGGGGATGAGTTCTTC.

This clone turned up a few times. The chain carries TRBV7-2 and TRBJ1-5; D is perhaps TRBD1 (5 bases). The germline V and J ends were trimmed by 0 bases and 6 bases, with 9 bases remaining between them. This CDR3 comprises 14 residues. Germline values: CDR1 SGHTA, CDR2 FQGNSA. The CDR3 DNA reads TGTGCCAGCAGCTTAGCCCAGGGAATTCAGCCCCAGCATTTT. Residues: CASSLAQGIQPQHF.

This clone appeared a single time. This chain joins TRBV6-1 and TRBJ2-7, with 7 bases identical to TRBD1. This CDR3 comprises 15 residues. J lost 2 bases, V lost 0 bases, and 4 bases had no gene match. CDR1 and CDR2 from the germline V gene are MNHNS and SASEGT. The CDR3 coding sequence is TGTGCCAGCAGTGAAGCAGTGACAGGGCCCTACGAGCAGTACTTC. The encoded protein is CASSEAVTGPYEQYF.

The chain joins TRBV7-6 to TRBJ2-3, with TRBD2 matching over 9 bases. Trimming at V came to 1 base and at J to 3 bases, leaving 8 bases not matched to a gene. CDR1 is SGHVS and CDR2 is FNYEAQ in the germline V gene. There are 17 residues in the CDR3. CDR3 amino acids: CASSLVVAGELTDTQYF. CDR3 nucleotides: TGTGCCAGCAGCTTAGTAGTAGCGGGAGAACTGACAGATACGCAGTATTTT.

This chain joins TRBV27 and TRBJ2-5; D not resolved. V lost 3 bases, J lost 5 bases, and 10 bases lay in between. This CDR3 comprises 13 residues. CDR1 MNHEY and CDR2 SMNVEV come from the germline V gene (reference sequence). This CDR3 is CASSFRALETQYF. The CDR3 DNA follows: TGTGCCAGCAGTTTTAGGGCCTTGGAGACCCAGTACTTC.